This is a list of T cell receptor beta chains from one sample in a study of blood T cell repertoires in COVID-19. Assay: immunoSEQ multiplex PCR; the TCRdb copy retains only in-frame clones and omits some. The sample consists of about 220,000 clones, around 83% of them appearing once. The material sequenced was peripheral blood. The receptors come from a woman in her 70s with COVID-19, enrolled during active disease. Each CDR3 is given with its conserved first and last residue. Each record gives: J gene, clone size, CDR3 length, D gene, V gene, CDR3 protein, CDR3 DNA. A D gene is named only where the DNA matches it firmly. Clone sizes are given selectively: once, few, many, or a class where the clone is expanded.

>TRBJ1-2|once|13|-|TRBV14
CASSQGSSYGYTF
TGTGCCAGCAGCCAAGGGTCGAGCTATGGCTACACCTTC
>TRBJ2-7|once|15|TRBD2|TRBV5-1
CASSPTLAGTYEQYF
TGCGCCAGCAGCCCCACACTAGCGGGGACCTACGAGCAGTACTTC
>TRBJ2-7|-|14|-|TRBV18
CASSSGESSYEQYF
TGTGCCAGCTCATCCGGGGAGAGCTCCTACGAGCAGTACTTC
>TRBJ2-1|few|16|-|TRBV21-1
CASNLRRMRGINEQFF
TGTGCCAGCAACCTACGACGGATGCGGGGGATCAATGAGCAGTTCTTC
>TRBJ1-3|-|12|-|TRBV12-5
CASGMTGNTIYF
TGTGCTAGTGGTATGACAGGAAACACCATATATTTT
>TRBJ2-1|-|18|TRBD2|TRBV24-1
CATSDSGTSGGSYNEQFF
TGTGCCACCAGTGACTCCGGGACTAGCGGGGGCTCCTACAATGAGCAGTTCTTC
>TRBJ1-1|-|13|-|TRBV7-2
CASSLVQGNEAFF
TGTGCCAGCAGCTTAGTGCAGGGAAATGAAGCTTTCTTT
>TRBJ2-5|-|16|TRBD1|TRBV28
CASSLGDRFYQETQYF
TGTGCCAGCAGTTTGGGGGACAGGTTTTACCAAGAGACCCAGTACTTC
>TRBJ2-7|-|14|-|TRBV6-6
CASSLTGVLGEQYF
TGTGCCAGCAGCTTGACAGGCGTCCTTGGCGAGCAGTACTTC
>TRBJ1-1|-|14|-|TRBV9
CASSSAGAHTEAFF
TGTGCCAGCAGCTCGGCAGGGGCGCACACTGAAGCTTTCTTT
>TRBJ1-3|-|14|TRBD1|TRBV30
CAWTGTGDGNTIYF
TGTGCCTGGACCGGGACAGGGGACGGAAACACCATATATTTT
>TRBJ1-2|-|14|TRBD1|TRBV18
CASSLDRVQVGYTF
TGTGCCAGCTCACTCGACAGGGTTCAAGTTGGCTACACCTTC
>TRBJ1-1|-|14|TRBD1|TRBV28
CASSQLRTGTEAFF
TGTGCCAGCAGTCAACTTAGGACAGGCACTGAAGCTTTCTTT
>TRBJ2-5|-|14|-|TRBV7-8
CASSLELEQETQYF
TGTGCCAGCAGCTTAGAACTAGAACAAGAGACCCAGTACTTC
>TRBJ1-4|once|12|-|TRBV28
CASSLPREKLFF
TGTGCCAGCAGTTTACCCAGGGAAAAACTGTTTTTT
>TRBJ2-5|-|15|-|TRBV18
CASSPASGVGETQYF
TGTGCCAGCTCACCGGCGTCGGGAGTGGGAGAGACCCAGTACTTC
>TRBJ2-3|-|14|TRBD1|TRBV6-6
CASRGDREADTQYF
TGTGCCAGCAGGGGGGACAGGGAAGCAGATACGCAGTATTTT
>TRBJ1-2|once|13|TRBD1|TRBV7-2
CASSLDRALGYTF
TGTGCCAGCAGCCTTGACAGGGCCCTTGGCTACACCTTC
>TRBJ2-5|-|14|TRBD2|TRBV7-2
CASKPSGGGETQYF
TGTGCCAGCAAGCCGTCGGGAGGTGGGGAGACCCAGTACTTC
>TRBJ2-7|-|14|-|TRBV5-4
CASSAGVEVSEQYF
TGTGCCAGCAGCGCCGGGGTAGAGGTCTCCGAGCAGTACTTC
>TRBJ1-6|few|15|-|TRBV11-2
CASSFRDSYNSPLHF
TGTGCCAGCAGCTTCCGCGACAGCTATAATTCACCCCTCCACTTT
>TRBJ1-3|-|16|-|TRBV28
CASSLTGTGPRNTIYF
TGTGCCAGCAGTTTGACCGGGACTGGGCCCCGAAACACCATATATTTT
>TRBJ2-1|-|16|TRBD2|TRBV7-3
CASSLVLAGPYNEQFF
TGTGCCAGCAGCCTTGTCCTAGCGGGACCCTACAATGAGCAGTTCTTC
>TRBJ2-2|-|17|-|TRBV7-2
CASSPGGLDSYTGELFF
TGTGCCAGCAGCCCCGGGGGGTTGGACAGCTACACCGGGGAGCTGTTTTTT
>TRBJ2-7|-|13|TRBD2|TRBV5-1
CATSAGGFQEQYF
TGCGCCACCTCCGCGGGGGGTTTTCAGGAGCAGTACTTC
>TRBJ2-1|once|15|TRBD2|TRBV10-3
CAISTSGRAPNEQFF
TGTGCCATCAGTACTAGCGGGAGGGCCCCAAATGAGCAGTTCTTC
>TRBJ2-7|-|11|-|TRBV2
CASSLTYEQYF
TGTGCCAGCAGTTTAACCTACGAGCAGTACTTC
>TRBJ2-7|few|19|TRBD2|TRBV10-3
CAISESNGASGRGAYEQYF
TGTGCCATCAGTGAGTCGAATGGTGCTAGCGGGAGGGGGGCCTACGAGCAGTACTTC
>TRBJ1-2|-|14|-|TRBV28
CASSLQNNLFGYTF
TGTGCCAGCAGTTTGCAGAACAACCTTTTTGGCTACACCTTC
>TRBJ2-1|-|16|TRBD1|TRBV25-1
CASSDTGTGGSDEQFF
TGTGCCAGCAGTGATACCGGGACAGGAGGTAGCGATGAGCAGTTCTTC
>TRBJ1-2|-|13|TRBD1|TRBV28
CASSFGQGRGYTF
TGTGCCAGCAGTTTCGGACAGGGTCGGGGCTACACCTTC
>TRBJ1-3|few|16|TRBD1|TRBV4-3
CASSQDDRDPGNTIYF
TGCGCCAGCAGCCAAGACGACAGGGACCCTGGAAACACCATATATTTT
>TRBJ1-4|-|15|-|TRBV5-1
CASSLAGMANEKLFF
TGCGCCAGCAGCTTGGCCGGGATGGCTAATGAAAAACTGTTTTTT
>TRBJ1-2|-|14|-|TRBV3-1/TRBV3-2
CASSQVRGNYGYTF
TGTGCCAGCAGCCAAGTACGGGGAAACTATGGCTACACCTTC
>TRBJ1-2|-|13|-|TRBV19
CASSTGGNYGYTF
TGTGCCAGTAGTACAGGAGGAAACTATGGCTACACCTTC
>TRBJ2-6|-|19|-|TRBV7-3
CASSLTGPGDRSGANVLTF
TGTGCCAGCAGCTTAACGGGACCAGGGGATCGCTCTGGGGCCAACGTCCTGACTTTC
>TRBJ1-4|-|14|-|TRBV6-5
CASSFGQMHEKLFF
TGTGCCAGCAGCTTTGGACAGATGCATGAAAAACTGTTTTTT
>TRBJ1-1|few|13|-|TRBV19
CASSIRERIEAFF
TGTGCCAGTAGTATCCGTGAGCGCATTGAAGCTTTCTTT
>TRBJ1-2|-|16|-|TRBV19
CASSIISSGLTYGYTF
TGTGCCAGTAGTATAATATCGAGTGGGCTGACCTATGGCTACACCTTC
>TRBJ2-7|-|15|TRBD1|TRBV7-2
CASSTRDRLAYEQYF
TGTGCCAGCAGCACCCGGGACAGGTTAGCCTACGAGCAGTACTTC
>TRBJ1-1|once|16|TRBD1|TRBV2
CASSPSPGQGSTEAFF
TGTGCCAGCAGTCCCTCCCCGGGACAGGGTAGCACTGAAGCTTTCTTT
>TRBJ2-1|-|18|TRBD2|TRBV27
CASSFRPTGLAGGNEQFF
TGTGCCAGCAGTTTCCGGCCAACCGGACTAGCGGGAGGGAATGAGCAGTTCTTC
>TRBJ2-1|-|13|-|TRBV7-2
CASSLALFNEQFF
TGTGCCAGCAGCTTAGCCCTATTCAATGAGCAGTTCTTC
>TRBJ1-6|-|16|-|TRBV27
CASSGRGGRGSSPLHF
TGTGCCAGCAGTGGAAGGGGGGGAAGAGGATCATCACCCCTCCACTTT
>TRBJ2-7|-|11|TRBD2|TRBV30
CAWTSGGEQYF
TGTGCCTGGACATCGGGGGGCGAGCAGTACTTC
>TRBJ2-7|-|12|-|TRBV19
CASSSNQYEQYF
TGTGCCAGTAGTAGTAATCAGTACGAGCAGTACTTC